The clone carrying this T cell receptor (beta chain) was observed at least ten times. The data were obtained in a study of human T cells and chemical hapten exposure. Time point: pre-sensitization, week 0. The treatment denotes: therapeutic diphenylcyclopropenone sensitization with weekly scalp DPC. This CDR3 has 14 residues. The germline V gene has CDR1 MNHEY and CDR2 SMNVEV (reference sequence). V was trimmed by 3 bases and J by 1 base, leaving 9 bases between them. Separate cDNA molecules received unique molecular identifiers, which the library attached to them. From the RACE reads, TCRdb called clonotypes with MiXCR, one entry per CDR3 protein. The table shows about 53,000 distinct CDR3 sequences, with 9.9% occurring only once.

The source of this sequence is a man between 40 and 49 years old with alopecia areata. Some clones in this sample may be carry-over from other donors' samples. The sequenced sample was whole blood, obtained in connection with sensitization to the hapten diphenylcyclopropenone (DPC). The chain combines TRBV27 with TRBJ1-1, with D possibly TRBD1 on 5 matching bases. The CDR3, as DNA: TGTGCCAGCAGTTTTGGGGCCGGGAACACTGAAGCTTTCTTT. It codes for CASSFGAGNTEAFF.